This T cell receptor (beta chain) was retrieved from a study of blood T cell repertoires in COVID-19. Overall study context: Sources were T cells, B-cell-depleted T cells, or PBMCs; the material itself was cDNA or gDNA.

In the authors' workflow: Amplification of reference gene primers provided the estimated nucleated cell counts. This table comes from immunoSEQ multiplex PCR, and its TCRdb copy is limited to in-frame clones, with some not included. V, J and clone size are taken as reported in that table, and D and trimming were inferred from the DNA itself. The sample lists 150,000 to 200,000 clones; about four fifths were seen once. The ends were cut back, 4 bases at V and 0 bases at J, with 10 bases in the middle. The CDR3 has 14 amino acids. Germline-derived CDR1 and CDR2 are SQVTM and ANQGSEA. Cohorts were based on clinical histories the participants reported.

The J gene is TRBJ1-3, the V gene TRBV29-1; no reliable D call. The clonotype comes from a man aged 45-65 years who had recovered from COVID-19. The specimen sequenced was PBMCs or T cells enriched from blood (not recorded which). CDR3 bases: TGCAGCGTTGGGGCCGTAGGCTCTGGAAACACCATATATTTT. Translated: CSVGAVGSGNTIYF.